The next 3 T cell receptor beta chains were all read from a single sample in a study of beta chain features in type 1 diabetes. Reverse transcription of all isolated RNA meant that expressed TCRB transcripts were sequenced. Here immunoSEQ multiplex PCR was the method, and the copy in TCRdb shows in-frame clones only, minus some. The sample has some 900,000 clones, about a sixth seen once; the top ten hold 0.02% to 0.025%. Sequenced material: naive CD4+ T cells from blood. All receptors derive from a woman aged 18-30 years in good health.

This rearrangement joins TRBV19 to TRBJ2-1; D remains unclear. CDR3 length: 13 residues. Germline V gene lookup returns CDR1 LNHDA and CDR2 SQIVND (reference sequence). V was trimmed by 5 bases and J by 15 bases, leaving 20 bases between them. The CDR3 sequence: CASSSNPPWVWFF. The DNA for the CDR3 is TGTGCCAGTAGTTCCAACCCCCCCTGGGTTTGGTTCTTC.

The chain joins TRBV10-3 to TRBJ2-2, with D possibly matching TRBD2 (6 bases). The germline V and J ends were trimmed by 4 bases and 5 bases, with 11 bases remaining between them. Looked up from germline, CDR1 is ENHRY and CDR2 is SYGVKD. The CDR3 consists of 14 residues. The CDR3 DNA follows: TGTGCCATCAGTGTCGTCGGGGGTACCGGGGAGCTGTTTTTT. Its translation is CAISVVGGTGELFF.

A remark on this clone: The sample has other DNA sequences that encode this CDR3 too. The chain uses TRBV18 and TRBJ2-7; possibly TRBD2 for D (6 bases). Germline V lookup: CDR1 KGHSH, CDR2 LQKENI. Trimming removed 5 bases from V and 2 bases from J, with 13 bases in between. The CDR3 has 14 amino acids. CDR3 sequence reads: CASSTGTGAYEQYF. CDR3 sequence (DNA): TGTGCCAGCTCAACCGGGACGGGAGCCTACGAGCAGTACTTC. The full variable domain, its missing parts supplied by reference TRBV18 and TRBJ2-7, is NAGVMQNPRHLVRRRGQEARLRCSPMKGHSHVYWYRQLPEEGLKFMVYLQKENIIDESGMPKERFSAEFPKEGPSILRIQQVVRGDSAAYFCASSTGTGAYEQYFGPGTRLTVT.